A selection of T cell receptor beta chains follows, all from one sample in a study of T cell responses to AZD1222 COVID-19 vaccine. Profiled with immunoSEQ multiplex PCR; TCRdb holds only in-frame clones, not every one. The sample contains around 130,000 clones, 93% of which appear only once. The sample was peripheral blood, taken on day 0 of AZD1222 vaccination. These receptors all stem from an adult in good health. Both conserved end residues are part of each CDR3. A D gene is named only where the DNA matches it firmly. Part of the rows lack a size; the others show once, few, many or a class for expanded clones.

TRBJ2-6 TRBV4-3 . . CASSQDSGQAGANVLTF TGCGCCAGCAGCCAAGATAGCGGACAAGCTGGGGCCAACGTCCTGACTTTC
TRBJ2-4 TRBV29-1 . . CSVFSLKRDIQYF TGCAGCGTTTTCAGCCTGAAAAGAGACATTCAGTACTTC
TRBJ2-2 TRBV18 . . CASSPPTWRANTGELFF TGTGCCAGCTCACCCCCGACTTGGCGGGCGAACACCGGGGAGCTGTTTTTT
TRBJ1-5 TRBV25-1 . . CASSEGDRRPQHF TGTGCCAGCAGTGAAGGGGACCGGCGGCCCCAGCATTTT
TRBJ1-6 TRBV5-1 . . CASSLTAGTNSPLHF TGCGCCAGCAGCTTGACTGCGGGGACCAATTCACCCCTCCACTTT
TRBJ1-1 TRBV28 . . CASSEWGSNTEAFF TGTGCCAGCAGCGAGTGGGGCTCGAACACTGAAGCTTTCTTT
TRBJ2-7 TRBV7-2 . . CASSLGHMGSYEQYF TGTGCCAGCAGCTTAGGACATATGGGGTCCTACGAGCAGTACTTC
TRBJ2-5 TRBV6-2/TRBV6-3 . TRBD1 CASSPNPDREQETQYF TGTGCCAGCAGCCCTAACCCGGACAGGGAACAAGAGACCCAGTACTTC
TRBJ1-2 TRBV4-3 . . CASSQDIGSNYGYTF TGCGCCAGCAGCCAAGATATTGGGTCGAACTATGGCTACACCTTC
TRBJ2-1 TRBV10-3 . TRBD1 CATNVGQGGYYEQFF TGTGCCACCAACGTGGGACAGGGAGGGTACTATGAGCAGTTCTTC
TRBJ1-1 TRBV28 . TRBD1 CASSFGTAPRGTEAFF TGTGCCAGCAGTTTTGGGACAGCCCCCCGGGGCACTGAAGCTTTCTTT
TRBJ1-2 TRBV7-8 . . CASSLASMGGGYTF TGTGCCAGCAGCTTAGCCTCTATGGGGGGAGGCTACACCTTC
TRBJ1-6 TRBV5-1 . TRBD1 CASSWDSQRSYNSPLHF TGCGCCAGCAGCTGGGACAGCCAACGCTCCTATAATTCACCCCTCCACTTT
TRBJ1-1 TRBV5-1 . . CASSFGWVSPIMNTEAFF TGCGCCAGCAGCTTTGGCTGGGTCTCCCCTATCATGAACACTGAAGCTTTCTTT
TRBJ2-1 TRBV6-5 . . CASSPEGGSLNEQFF TGTGCCAGCAGCCCGGAAGGGGGTTCGCTAAATGAGCAGTTCTTC
TRBJ2-1 TRBV3-1/TRBV3-2 . TRBD2 CASSLSSGYNEQFF TGTGCCAGCAGCCTTTCTAGCGGTTACAATGAGCAGTTCTTC
TRBJ2-7 TRBV7-9 . . CASSLWSTLSYEQYF TGTGCCAGCAGCTTATGGTCCACCCTCTCCTACGAGCAGTACTTC
TRBJ1-1 TRBV7-9 . . CASSLPGGGGEAFF TGTGCCAGCAGCCTCCCGGGGGGGGGCGGTGAAGCTTTCTTT
TRBJ1-1 TRBV28 . . CASSSRPPGQVRAFF TGTGCCAGCAGTTCAAGACCGCCGGGACAAGTTCGAGCTTTCTTT
TRBJ2-5 TRBV28 . . CASSSSGTGQETQYF TGTGCCAGCAGTTCCTCCGGAACAGGCCAAGAGACCCAGTACTTC
TRBJ2-1 TRBV18 . . CASSPVWGNEQFF TGTGCCAGCTCACCAGTTTGGGGCAATGAGCAGTTCTTC
TRBJ1-4 TRBV6-2/TRBV6-3 once . CASSLPGEKLFF TGTGCCAGCAGTCTTCCCGGTGAAAAACTGTTTTTT
TRBJ2-3 TRBV7-9 . TRBD2 CASRVSGMSTDTQYF TGTGCCAGCAGGGTAAGCGGGATGAGCACAGATACGCAGTATTTT
TRBJ1-1 TRBV30 . . CAWSVRGGNTEAFF TGTGCCTGGAGTGTTAGAGGGGGGAACACTGAAGCTTTCTTT
TRBJ2-2 TRBV15 . . CATSREKGTGELFF TGTGCCACCAGCAGAGAGAAGGGAACCGGGGAGCTGTTTTTT
TRBJ2-7 TRBV19 . TRBD1 CASKGQGPYEQYF TGTGCCAGTAAGGGACAGGGGCCCTACGAGCAGTACTTC
TRBJ2-3 TRBV30 . . CAWSVKGSTDTQYF TGTGCCTGGAGTGTTAAGGGGAGCACAGATACGCAGTATTTT
TRBJ2-1 TRBV6-5 few TRBD2 CASSYLGLGNEQFF TGTGCCAGCAGTTACCTGGGACTAGGGAATGAGCAGTTCTTC
TRBJ1-1 TRBV19 . . CASSIDGKNTEAFF TGTGCCAGTAGTATAGACGGCAAGAACACTGAAGCTTTCTTT
TRBJ2-7 TRBV7-3 . . CASSLPPRRGAYLVFYYEQYF TGTGCCAGCAGCTTACCTCCTCGGCGAGGTGCATACCTAGTGTTCTACTACGAGCAGTACTTC
TRBJ2-3 TRBV6-5 . TRBD2 CASAATSSTDTQYF TGTGCCAGCGCGGCGACTAGCAGCACAGATACGCAGTATTTT
TRBJ1-6 TRBV11-2 . . CASSLGTAYNSPLHF TGTGCCAGCAGCTTAGGGACAGCCTATAATTCACCCCTCCACTTT
TRBJ2-7 TRBV6-5 . . CASSSGSSQRGEQYF TGTGCCAGCAGCTCCGGGTCTAGTCAAAGGGGGGAGCAGTACTTC
TRBJ2-2 TRBV6-5 . . CASSLGPNTGELFF TGTGCCAGCAGCCTCGGACCGAACACCGGGGAGCTGTTTTTT
TRBJ2-7 TRBV20-1 . TRBD1 CSASWDRGLRRRYF TGCAGTGCTAGTTGGGACAGGGGGCTTCGACGGCGGTACTTC
TRBJ2-1 TRBV7-7 once . CASSPREGRGNEQFF TGTGCTAGCAGTCCCCGTGAGGGAAGGGGCAATGAGCAGTTCTTC
TRBJ1-1 TRBV6-5 . . CASSYSGPDTEAFF TGTGCCAGCAGTTACTCGGGGCCCGACACTGAAGCTTTCTTT
TRBJ2-7 TRBV4-1 . . CASSQEPSYEQYF TGCGCCAGCAGCCAAGAACCTTCCTACGAGCAGTACTTC
TRBJ2-3 TRBV6-5 . . CASSYHPLTDTQYF TGTGCCAGCAGTTACCATCCCCTAACAGATACGCAGTATTTT
TRBJ1-2 TRBV5-1 . TRBD1 CASSRGQGIGAYGYTF TGCGCCAGCAGCCGGGGACAGGGGATCGGCGCCTATGGCTACACCTTC
TRBJ2-1 TRBV19 . . CASTSKGYNEQFF TGTGCCAGTACCTCGAAGGGGTACAATGAGCAGTTCTTC
TRBJ2-3 TRBV5-1 . TRBD2 CASGGLGTDTQYF TGCGCCAGTGGGGGACTAGGGACAGATACGCAGTATTTT
TRBJ1-3 TRBV18 . . CASSLGTGSGNTIYF TGTGCCAGCTCACTCGGGACCGGCTCTGGAAACACCATATATTTT
TRBJ1-1 TRBV7-9 few . CASSLVRGNTEAFF TGTGCCAGCAGCTTAGTTCGTGGGAACACTGAAGCTTTCTTT
TRBJ2-4 TRBV2 . . CASSPGVGAKNIQYF TGTGCCAGCAGCCCCGGGGTAGGGGCCAAAAACATTCAGTACTTC
TRBJ1-5 TRBV7-7 . . CASSLLEGQPQHF TGTGCTAGCAGCTTATTAGAGGGGCAGCCCCAGCATTTT
TRBJ2-7 TRBV5-1 . . CASSHLTSSYEQYF TGCGCCAGCAGCCACTTGACGAGCTCCTACGAGCAGTACTTC
TRBJ1-1 TRBV14 . TRBD1 CASRTTGASTEAFF TGTGCCAGCAGGACGACAGGGGCCAGCACTGAAGCTTTCTTT